This passage covers 10 T cell receptor beta chains from one sample sequenced in a study of T cells in tumors after PD-1 blockade. Using immunoSEQ multiplex PCR, the repertoire was profiled, and TCRdb retains in-frame clones only, with some absent. Here the sample spans about 59,000 clones, about 82% being singletons. The sample was PBMCs, taken before anti-PD-1 treatment. The source of these receptors is a human donor with basal cell carcinoma.

In its sample, this clone was seen once. The rearrangement uses TRBV5-1 and TRBJ2-1; D is unresolved. V lost 7 bases and J 0 bases, leaving 11 bases between the germline ends. The CDR3 sequence is 14 residues long. The V gene's germline CDR1 is SGHRS and CDR2 YFSETQ. The CDR3 region has the DNA TGCGCCAGCTTCACGGGTGGCTCCTACAATGAGCAGTTCTTC. Amino acids: CASFTGGSYNEQFF.

V usage is TRBV2 and J usage is TRBJ1-1; D call uncertain. The V end lost 4 bases, the J end lost 1 base, and 13 bases lay between the germline ends. Per the germline V gene, CDR1 is SNHLY and CDR2 is FYNNEI. This CDR3 is built from 15 residues. The chain's CDR3 is CASSVSDTKNTEAFF. The CDR3 DNA reads TGTGCCAGCAGTGTTAGCGACACCAAGAACACTGAAGCTTTCTTT.

V gene TRBV9 combines with J gene TRBJ2-1; 13 nucleotides align to TRBD2. Trimming at V came to 4 bases and at J to 2 bases, leaving 9 bases not matched to a gene. Germline CDR1 SGDLS, CDR2 YYNGEE. This CDR3 spans 18 amino acids. The CDR3 sequence: CASSPFGTSGETYNEQFF. The CDR3 DNA sequence: TGTGCCAGCAGCCCCTTCGGGACTAGCGGGGAAACCTACAATGAGCAGTTCTTC.

This clone showed up just a few times. The J gene is TRBJ1-1, the V gene TRBV25-1; D ambiguous. V was clipped by 8 bases and J by 0 bases, with 7 bases between them. This CDR3 has 12 amino acids. Per germline, CDR1 MGHDK and CDR2 SYGVNS. CDR3 region: CASRNMNTEAFF. CDR3 sequence (DNA): TGTGCCAGCCGGAACATGAACACTGAAGCTTTCTTT.

V gene TRBV18 combines with J gene TRBJ1-4, with 8 bases aligning to TRBD1. Germline V lookup: CDR1 KGHSH, CDR2 LQKENI. The CDR3 is 15 amino acids. Trimming at V came to 5 bases and at J to 12 bases, leaving 14 bases not matched to a gene. The CDR3 nucleotides are TGTGCCAGCTCATCAACAGGGGGTCCTAATTTTGAACTGTTTTTT. This translates into CASSSTGGPNFELFF.

The chain is built from TRBV6-5 and TRBJ1-1, with D possibly matching TRBD1 (5 bases). V gave up 8 bases and J gave up 6 bases, with 19 bases separating them. Per the germline V gene, CDR1 is MNHEY and CDR2 is SVGAGI. This CDR3 region has 14 residues. CDR3: CASQRGDIVAEAFF. The CDR3 coding sequence is TGTGCCAGCCAAAGGGGCGATATCGTAGCTGAAGCTTTCTTT.

The chain employs TRBV27 and TRBJ2-3, with TRBD1 identical over 8 bases. The CDR3 contains 15 residues. After removal of 8 bases from V and 0 bases from J, the junction contained 7 bases not matched to a gene. In germline, CDR1 is MNHEY, CDR2 SMNVEV (reference sequence). CDR3 region: CASVLRTGSTDTQYF. CDR3 nucleotides: TGTGCCAGCGTACTAAGGACAGGGAGCACAGATACGCAGTATTTT.

A few counts support this clone. V gene TRBV2 combines with J gene TRBJ1-2; a weak D match, TRBD1 (5 bases). This CDR3 has 14 residues. Germline CDR1 reads SNHLY; CDR2 reads FYNNEI. The V end was cut by 6 bases, the J end by 4 bases, with 15 bases between. The CDR3 DNA sequence: TGTGCCAGCAGCCTCGAAGGGGAGATCTATGGCTACACCTTC. Residues: CASSLEGEIYGYTF.

This clone appeared once. The chain has TRBV5-1 and TRBJ2-1, with 9 positions matching TRBD1. Germline CDR1 and CDR2: SGHRS and YFSETQ. The junction had 14 bases not matched to a gene; V was cut back by 4 bases and J by 0 bases. The CDR3 length is 19 residues. The chain's CDR3 is CASSRRPGTGTSSYNEQFF. DNA of the CDR3: TGCGCCAGCAGCCGCCGTCCCGGGACAGGGACCAGCTCCTACAATGAGCAGTTCTTC.

The CDR3 bases are TGCGCCAGCAGCTTGGCAGGTGGTAGCGAGCAGTACTTC. Translated: CASSLAGGSEQYF. The chain recombines TRBV5-1 with TRBJ2-7; no definite D call. V gave up 0 bases and J gave up 6 bases, with 10 bases separating them. CDR1 is SGHRS and CDR2 is YFSETQ in the germline V gene. The CDR3 is 13 residues long.